A selection of T cell receptor beta chains follows, all from one sample in a study of cytomegalovirus exposure and HLA in healthy donors. Only in-frame clones appear in the TCRdb table, and some are missing; sequencing was by immunoSEQ multiplex PCR. The sample shows 50,000 or so clones, 75% to 80% of them seen only once. Source material: PBMCs. The receptors come from a female donor in good health and CMV-seronegative. The CDR3 runs from the conserved cysteine through the conserved F or W. A D gene is named only where the DNA matches it firmly. The listing skips clone size in some rows; elsewhere it reads once, few, many or a size class.

>.|.|16|TRBV7-9|TRBJ2-1
CASSPATALGGVEQFF
TGTGCCAGCAGCCCCGCGACAGCCCTAGGCGGAGTCGAGCAGTTCTTC
>TRBD1|.|13|TRBV6-1|TRBJ2-7
CASSWDRAGEQYF
TGTGCCAGTTCTTGGGACAGGGCGGGCGAGCAGTACTTC
>TRBD2|.|16|TRBV18|TRBJ2-7
CASSPPGLAGTYEQYF
TGTGCCAGCTCACCCCCCGGACTAGCGGGAACCTACGAGCAGTACTTC
>.|.|14|TRBV27|TRBJ1-4
CASSRTGLYEKLFF
TGTGCCAGCAGTCGAACGGGTTTATATGAAAAACTGTTTTTT
>TRBD1|.|15|TRBV5-6|TRBJ1-1
CASSPETGKNTEAFF
TGTGCCAGCAGCCCAGAGACAGGGAAGAACACTGAAGCTTTCTTT
>.|.|12|TRBV2|TRBJ1-1
CASSEAGTEAFF
TGTGCCAGCAGTGAGGCGGGAACTGAAGCTTTCTTT
>TRBD1|.|15|TRBV28|TRBJ1-1
CASSPGTGTTLGAFF
TGTGCCAGCAGCCCCGGGACAGGGACGACCCTGGGAGCTTTCTTT
>TRBD1|.|15|TRBV7-8|TRBJ1-2
CASSFTGANNYGYTF
TGTGCCAGCAGCTTTACAGGGGCGAATAACTACGGCTACACCTTC
>.|.|13|TRBV7-9|TRBJ1-2
CASSSHSNYDYTF
TGTGCCAGCAGCTCCCATTCCAACTATGACTACACCTTC
>TRBD2|few|18|TRBV7-3|TRBJ2-7
CASSLTAPNSWGGSEQYF
TGTGCCAGCAGCTTAACGGCGCCGAATAGCTGGGGAGGGAGCGAGCAGTACTTC
>TRBD1|.|14|TRBV7-9|TRBJ2-7
CASREQGVSYEQYF
TGTGCCAGCAGAGAACAGGGGGTCTCCTACGAGCAGTACTTC
>TRBD2|few|16|TRBV7-8|TRBJ2-1
CASSLEFGGGINEQFF
TGTGCCAGCAGCTTAGAATTCGGGGGGGGGATCAATGAGCAGTTCTTC
>TRBD1|.|17|TRBV27|TRBJ1-1
CASSLKRGQGGNTEAFF
TGTGCCAGCAGTCTAAAACGGGGACAGGGGGGGAACACTGAAGCTTTCTTT
>TRBD1|.|14|TRBV7-3|TRBJ1-1
CASSKGTGNTEAFF
TGTGCCAGCAGCAAAGGGACAGGCAACACTGAAGCTTTCTTT
>TRBD2|.|16|TRBV11-2|TRBJ2-5
CASRGLGTSGIETQYF
TGTGCCAGCAGGGGGTTAGGGACTAGCGGGATTGAGACCCAGTACTTC
>TRBD1|once|15|TRBV5-4|TRBJ2-5
CASSSTGGREETQYF
TGTGCCAGCAGCTCGACAGGGGGCAGGGAAGAGACCCAGTACTTC
>TRBD1|few|14|TRBV27|TRBJ1-5
CASTPGTDNQPQHF
TGTGCCAGCACACCGGGGACAGACAATCAGCCCCAGCATTTT
>.|.|17|TRBV7-8|TRBJ2-3
CASSLAGTGISTDTQYF
TGTGCCAGCAGCTTAGCGGGCACAGGGATTAGCACAGATACGCAGTATTTT
>.|.|11|TRBV19|TRBJ2-2
CASTYTGELFF
TGTGCCAGTACTTACACCGGGGAGCTGTTTTTT
>TRBD1|few|14|TRBV5-4|TRBJ1-1
CASSPGQTRTEAFF
TGTGCCAGCAGCCCGGGACAGACTAGGACTGAAGCTTTCTTT
>.|once|14|TRBV6-1|TRBJ1-4
CASGRQTTNEKLFF
TGTGCCAGCGGTAGGCAGACTACTAATGAAAAACTGTTTTTT
>.|once|14|TRBV5-1|TRBJ2-1
CASSLALLGGEQFF
TGCGCCAGCAGCTTGGCACTTCTAGGTGGTGAGCAGTTCTTC
>TRBD1|.|16|TRBV18|TRBJ1-1
CASSPWTGGDDTEAFF
TGTGCCAGCTCCCCGTGGACAGGGGGCGACGACACTGAAGCTTTCTTT
>.|.|14|TRBV7-2|TRBJ1-2
CASSFSPRSYGYTF
TGTGCCAGCAGCTTCTCACCCCGGTCCTATGGCTACACCTTC
>.|.|14|TRBV5-1|TRBJ2-5
CASSARADGETQYF
TGCGCCAGCAGCGCCAGGGCGGACGGAGAGACCCAGTACTTC
>TRBD2|few|17|TRBV14|TRBJ2-7
CASSQLGYRTRLREQYF
TGTGCCAGCAGCCAACTGGGATATAGGACTAGATTACGGGAGCAGTACTTC
>TRBD1|.|16|TRBV19|TRBJ2-2
CASSPTGQGNAGELFF
TGTGCCAGTAGTCCAACGGGACAGGGGAACGCCGGGGAGCTGTTTTTT
>TRBD2|.|14|TRBV7-2|TRBJ2-4
CASSFAGGRDIQYF
TGTGCCAGCAGCTTTGCGGGGGGGCGAGACATTCAGTACTTC